What follows are 28 T cell receptor beta chains derived from one specimen sequenced in a study of regulatory T cells in long-lasting Graves disease. Time point noted: newly diagnosed GD, antithyroid drugs for less than 3 months. The TCR library was made from RNA that had been extracted from PBMCs in TRIzol. iRepertoire HTBI primers and Arm-PCR of CDR3 regions built TCR beta libraries. TCRdb fed the multiplex PCR reads into MiXCR, producing one record per CDR3 protein. The sample lists hundreds of thousands of distinct CDR3 sequences, about 15% occurring once. These data were also filed under a second study, of T cells in Graves' hyperthyroidism and ophthalmopathy.

Sequenced here: peripheral blood mononuclear cells (PBMCs), sampled at new diagnosis, from a patient treated with antithyroid drugs. These receptor sequences come from a woman younger than 45 with Graves disease.

This clonotype has at least ten counts. The chain combines TRBV12-3 or TRBV12-4 with TRBJ1-1; TRBD1 might be the D (6 bases). Trimming pared 6 bases from V and 3 bases from J, leaving 14 bases between. The CDR3 is 14 amino acids. The CDR3 reads CASSPSNRDTEAFF. The CDR3 nucleotides read TGTGCCAGCAGCCCTAGTAACAGGGACACTGAAGCTTTCTTT.

In regard to this clonotype: Compared with germline, one end of the junction differs, possibly owing to a read error. The V call is TRBV30, the J call TRBJ2-7; D gene unclear. The CDR3 totals 11 residues. Germline V gene lookup returns CDR1 GTSNPN and CDR2 SVGIG (reference sequence). The CDR3 bases are TGTGCCTGGAGTATCTCAGGAGAGCATTACTTC. Amino acid sequence: CAWSISGEHYF.

The rearrangement links TRBV27 to TRBJ1-6, with D possibly being TRBD1 (6 bases). Germline CDR1 is MNHEY and CDR2 is SMNVEV (reference sequence). V lost 5 bases to trimming and J lost 2 bases, with 25 bases between them. The CDR3 has 20 amino acids. CDR3 nucleotides: TGTGCCAGCAGTACCTTCGACAGGCTCAAATTATTCACCTATAATTCACCCCTCCACTTT. It specifies CASSTFDRLKLFTYNSPLHF.

With respect to this clonotype: With a much larger clone just one base away, this may be a read error. The chain is built from TRBV11-2 and TRBJ2-7; 8 bases match TRBD2. Germline V gives CDR1 SGHAT, CDR2 FQNNGV. The CDR3 extends over 14 amino acids. The DNA for the CDR3 is TGTGCCAGCAGCTCCGGACTAGCTGGTGTCGAGCAGCACTTC. As protein: CASSSGLAGVEQHF.

In its sample, this clonotype was seen many times. The chain couples TRBV10-3 to TRBJ2-7; weak D call: TRBD1 (5 bases). The germline CDR1 and CDR2 sequences are ENHRY and SYGVKD. Trimming shortened V by 7 bases and J by 3 bases, and 13 bases separated the two germline ends. CDR3 size: 13 residues. The CDR3 reads CAIKGYGHYEQYF. Written as DNA, the CDR3 is TGTGCCATCAAGGGGTACGGACACTACGAGCAGTACTTC.

At least ten counts were recorded for this clonotype. V and J are TRBV12-3 or TRBV12-4 and TRBJ1-1, with 9 bases matching TRBD1. With V trimmed by 6 bases and J by 5 bases, 13 bases remained unmatched. The CDR3 consists of 16 residues. CDR3 residues: CASSLRGQGMGTEAFF. In DNA, the CDR3 is TGTGCCAGCAGCCTCCGAGGACAGGGGATGGGAACTGAAGCTTTCTTT.

V is TRBV6-1 and J is TRBJ1-3; D remains ambiguous. Germline CDR1 and CDR2: MNHNS and SASEGT. V lost 7 bases, J lost 4 bases, and 11 bases lay in between. The CDR3 length is 13 residues. CDR3 protein: CASIGLGGNTIYF. The CDR3, as DNA: TGTGCCAGCATCGGGCTAGGAGGAAACACCATATATTTT.

Regarding this clonotype: At one end, the junction sequence differs from germline, possibly due to a read error. The J gene is TRBJ1-1, the V gene TRBV7-2; 10 bases map to TRBD1. Germline values: CDR1 SGHTA, CDR2 FQGNSA. This CDR3 spans 14 amino acids. The CDR3 DNA reads TGCGCCAGCAGCCCACCGGGACAGGGGAGGAAAACTTTCTTT. Protein sequence: CASSPPGQGRKTFF. The variable domain in full, with the rest retrieved from reference TRBV7-2 and TRBJ1-1, is GAGVSQSPSNKVTEKGKDVELRCDPISGHTALYWYRQSLGQGLEFLIYFQGNSAPDKSGLPSDRFSAERTGGSVSTLTIQRTQQEDSAVYLCASSPPGQGRKTFFGQGTRLTVV.

This clonotype appeared a few times. This chain connects TRBV10-3 to TRBJ2-3, with 11 positions matching TRBD2. The J call could be wrong; TRBJ2-7 is a better fit for the DNA end. The germline V gene has CDR1 ENHRY and CDR2 SYGVKD. The CDR3 consists of 16 residues. The CDR3 reads CAISEALAGGDGEQYF. CDR3 DNA: TGTGCCATCAGTGAGGCCCTAGCGGGAGGTGACGGTGAGCAGTACTTC.

This clonotype was recorded at least ten times. The chain joins TRBV20-1 to TRBJ2-1; no firm D call. Trimming removed 6 bases from V and 2 bases from J, with 11 bases in between. The germline V gene encodes CDR1 DFQATT and CDR2 SNEGSKA (reference sequence). There are 13 residues in the CDR3. In nucleotides, the CDR3 is TGCAGTGCGAAGCCCGTGGCCTACAATGAGCAGTTCTTC. As protein: CSAKPVAYNEQFF.

The chain joins TRBV19 to TRBJ2-1; 11 bases fit TRBD2. This CDR3 has 17 residues. Trimming removed 5 bases from V and 1 base from J; junction bases left unmatched: 7. CDR1 is LNHDA, CDR2 SQIVND, per germline (reference sequence). CDR3 amino acids: CASSLRGLAGSYNEQFF. In nucleotides, the CDR3 is TGTGCCAGTAGTCTTCGAGGACTAGCGGGTTCCTACAATGAGCAGTTCTTC. Full variable domain (outside the CDR3, taken from reference TRBV19 and TRBJ2-1): DGGITQSPKYLFRKEGQNVTLSCEQNLNHDAMYWYRQDPGQGLRLIYYSQIVNDFQKGDIAEGYSVSREKKESFPLTVTSAQKNPTAFYLCASSLRGLAGSYNEQFFGPGTRLTVL.

This chain uses TRBV6-1 with TRBJ2-7; unclear D gene. This CDR3 region has 16 residues. V was cut by 2 bases and J by 0 bases, with 14 bases left in between. Per germline, CDR1 MNHNS and CDR2 SASEGT. The CDR3 is CASSELRAKPSYEQYF. CDR3 DNA sequence: TGTGCCAGCAGTGAACTAAGGGCCAAACCCTCCTACGAGCAGTACTTC.

This clonotype was counted many times. CDR3 residues: CASSSQASPSEAFF. CDR3 in DNA: TGTGCCAGTAGTTCGCAGGCATCCCCTTCTGAAGCTTTCTTT. This chain links TRBV19 with TRBJ1-1; D uncertain. CDR3 length: 14 residues. V was pared by 5 bases and J by 6 bases, with 16 bases between. CDR1 and CDR2 (germline): LNHDA, SQIVND (reference sequence).

In its sample, this clonotype was seen a few times. This chain connects TRBV12-3 or TRBV12-4 to TRBJ2-2; 8 bases are a match to TRBD2. The CDR3 runs 16 residues. After removal of 3 bases from V and 2 bases from J, the junction contained 5 bases not matched to a gene. CDR3 residues: CASSFTSGHNTGELFF. CDR3 coding DNA: TGTGCCAGCAGTTTCACTAGCGGACATAACACCGGGGAGCTGTTTTTT.

In regard to this clonotype: One end of the junction is discordant with germline, which a read error may explain. The chain carries TRBV7-9 and TRBJ2-5; the D is unclear. The germline gives CDR1 SEHNR, CDR2 FQNEAQ (reference sequence). The CDR3 runs to 14 residues. CDR3 region: CASSQEEARETQYF. In DNA, the CDR3 is TGCGCCAGCAGCCAAGAGGAAGCGAGGGAGACCCAGTACTTC.

The chain links TRBV7-2 to TRBJ1-2, with D unclear. V was shortened by 0 bases and J by 0 bases, with 17 bases between the two germline ends. Looked up from germline, CDR1 is SGHTA and CDR2 is FQGNSA. CDR3 size: 18 residues. The CDR3 here is CASSLAVVSGTPNYGYTF. The CDR3 DNA reads as TGTGCCAGCAGCTTAGCCGTGGTGTCAGGTACTCCTAACTATGGCTACACCTTC.

In this sample, this clonotype turned up many times. V gene TRBV6-2 or TRBV6-3 combines with J gene TRBJ1-1, with D tentatively TRBD1 (5 bases). The CDR3 has 15 amino acids. Germline values: CDR1 MNHEY, CDR2 SVGEGT. The germline V and J ends were trimmed by 6 bases and 5 bases, with 19 bases remaining between them. CDR3 sequence: CASSPGTERRTEAFF. The CDR3 region has the DNA TGTGCCAGCAGCCCCGGGACGGAGAGGAGAACTGAAGCTTTCTTT.

The chain carries TRBV25-1 and TRBJ1-4; possible D gene TRBD1, 5 bases. This CDR3 spans 14 amino acids. Trimming cost V 1 base and J 5 bases, with 8 bases left between them. Per the germline V gene, CDR1 is MGHDK and CDR2 is SYGVNS. Here the CDR3 reads CASSEWKGNEKLFF. CDR3 sequence (DNA): TGTGCCAGCAGTGAATGGAAGGGGAATGAAAAACTGTTTTTT.

The chain links TRBV10-3 to TRBJ1-3; D uncertain. V gave up 10 bases and J gave up 0 bases, with 13 bases separating them. This CDR3 has 14 residues. CDR1 ENHRY and CDR2 SYGVKD come from the germline V gene. The CDR3 DNA reads TGTGCCACCCAGACGACGGACTCTGGAAACACCATATATTTT. This sequence encodes CATQTTDSGNTIYF.

V is TRBV24-1 and J is TRBJ2-5; possible D gene TRBD1, 8 bases. CDR3 length equals 15 residues. Trimming left V 4 bases short and J 5 bases short, with 16 bases between. The germline V gene has CDR1 KGHDR and CDR2 SFDVKD. CDR3 nucleotides: TGTGCCACCAGTGACAACGACAGGGGAGGGGAGACCCAGTACTTC. Amino acid sequence: CATSDNDRGGETQYF.

This clonotype was seen many times. The chain is built from TRBV28 and TRBJ1-1; weak D call: TRBD1 (6 bases). This CDR3 is 12 amino acids long. Trimming removed 5 bases from V and 6 bases from J, with 10 bases in between. The germline V gene encodes CDR1 MDHEN and CDR2 SYDVKM. The DNA for the CDR3 is TGTGCCAGCAGTGGGGGACAATCTGAAGCTTTCTTT. Its protein product is CASSGGQSEAFF.

This clonotype was detected only once. Just one base apart from a much larger clone, this may be a read error. In DNA form, the CDR3 reads TGTGCCAGCAACTTCGGGACACAGCCCCAGCATTTT. It encodes CASNFGTQPQHF. This chain uses TRBV7-9 with TRBJ1-5; weak D call: TRBD1 (6 bases). Germline V gene sequence: CDR1 SEHNR, CDR2 FQNEAQ (reference sequence). The V and J ends lost 7 bases and 7 bases respectively, with 11 bases between them. The CDR3 extends over 12 amino acids.

This clonotype appeared a few times. The rearrangement uses TRBV7-9 and TRBJ2-3; TRBD1 matches 10 bases. The CDR3 totals 15 residues. V shed 5 bases and J 0 bases; nucleotides not matched to a gene: 2. In germline, CDR1 is SEHNR, CDR2 FQNEAQ (reference sequence). The CDR3: CASSRQGASTDTQYF. For the CDR3, the DNA is TGTGCCAGCAGCCGACAGGGGGCCAGCACAGATACGCAGTATTTT.

At least ten counts were recorded for this clonotype. The chain employs TRBV12-3 or TRBV12-4 and TRBJ1-3, with TRBD1 as a possible D gene (6 bases). This CDR3 contains 17 residues. V lost 5 bases and J 0 bases, leaving 17 bases between the germline ends. CDR3 residues: CASSRMDSPSSGNTIYF. DNA of the CDR3: TGTGCCAGCAGTAGAATGGACAGTCCAAGCTCTGGAAACACCATATATTTT.

This clonotype was detected a few times. The chain has TRBV28 and TRBJ2-1; a possible D gene is TRBD2 (6 bases). Germline CDR1 and CDR2: MDHEN and SYDVKM. The V end lost 5 bases, the J end lost 9 bases, and 14 bases lay between the germline ends. CDR3 length: 13 amino acids. The CDR3 nucleotides read TGTGCCAGCAGTCCGACTAGTTATGTTGAGCAGTTCTTC. Protein product: CASSPTSYVEQFF.

The V gene is TRBV28, the J gene TRBJ1-1; D is unclear. CDR1 is MDHEN, CDR2 SYDVKM, per germline. CDR3 length: 12 amino acids. The V and J ends lost 6 bases and 3 bases respectively, with 8 bases between them. As DNA, the CDR3 is TGTGCCAGCAGCTTCGCGTACACTGAAGCTTTCTTT. Encoded protein: CASSFAYTEAFF.

This clonotype was seen only a few times. This chain connects TRBV27 to TRBJ1-1, with 8 positions matching TRBD1. There are 17 residues in the CDR3. The junction had 13 bases not matched to a gene; V was cut back by 5 bases and J by 2 bases. Germline values: CDR1 MNHEY, CDR2 SMNVEV (reference sequence). The CDR3 region is CASSQQETGEKNTEAFF. The CDR3, as DNA: TGTGCCAGCAGTCAACAAGAGACAGGGGAAAAAAACACTGAAGCTTTCTTT.

This clonotype was counted ten times or more. The V call is TRBV25-1, the J call TRBJ1-1, with TRBD1 matching over 9 bases. Germline V gives CDR1 MGHDK, CDR2 SYGVNS. The CDR3 runs 19 residues. V trimming: 1 base; J trimming: 6 bases; junction bases outside the gene matches: 18. CDR3 residues: CASSEFFRTGALDYPEAFF. The CDR3, as DNA: TGTGCCAGCAGTGAATTCTTTAGGACAGGGGCTCTCGACTACCCTGAAGCTTTCTTT.